Listed below are T cell receptor beta chains from one sample, sequenced in a study of T cells after yellow fever vaccination. TCRdb redid the calling of the 5' RACE reads with MiXCR, one entry per CDR3 protein. Of some 350,000 distinct CDR3 sequences listed, 3% to 4.5% are singletons. The specimen comprised PBMCs, sampled 5 days after the yellow fever booster vaccination. The receptors come from a man between 18 and 29 years old who received the YFV17D yellow fever vaccine. CDR3s include the opening cysteine and the closing phenylalanine or tryptophan. D genes are given only for firm matches. The listing skips clone size in some rows; elsewhere it reads once, few, many or a size class.

j_gene,v_gene,d_gene,abundance,CDR3aa,CDR3nt
TRBJ1-2,TRBV5-4,TRBD1,few,CASNGLTGGEGYTF,TGTGCCAGCAACGGCCTCACAGGGGGCGAGGGCTACACCTTC
TRBJ1-5,TRBV19,TRBD1,few,CASSWTGSLYSNQPQHF,TGTGCCAGTAGTTGGACAGGGTCCCTTTATAGCAATCAGCCCCAGCATTTT
TRBJ2-1,TRBV20-1,TRBD2,many,CSARLTSGGNEQFF,TGCAGTGCTAGATTGACTAGCGGGGGCAATGAGCAGTTCTTC
TRBJ2-5,TRBV7-2,TRBD2,few,CASSDGTSGGVETQYF,TGTGCCAGCAGCGACGGGACTAGCGGGGGGGTGGAGACCCAGTACTTC
TRBJ1-1,TRBV6-6,NA,many,CASTLGRVNTEAFF,TGTGCCAGCACCCTTGGGAGGGTGAACACTGAAGCTTTCTTT
TRBJ2-3,TRBV20-1,TRBD2,many,CSARDYLGLAGPSTDTQYF,TGCAGTGCTAGAGATTACTTAGGACTAGCGGGTCCTAGCACAGATACGCAGTATTTT
TRBJ2-7,TRBV4-3,TRBD1,NA,CASSQGTGQGVYEQYF,TGCGCCAGCAGCCAGGGGACGGGACAGGGTGTCTACGAGCAGTACTTC
TRBJ2-7,TRBV19,NA,NA,CASSLNRGGPYEQYF,TGTGCCAGTAGTTTAAACAGAGGGGGTCCCTACGAGCAGTACTTC
TRBJ2-3,TRBV7-6,TRBD2,many,CASSLEVAGGRDTQYF,TGTGCCAGCAGCTTAGAGGTAGCGGGGGGGCGAGATACGCAGTATTTT
TRBJ2-2,TRBV3-1,TRBD1,many,CASSQEQGQGVSGELFF,TGTGCCAGCAGCCAAGAGCAGGGACAGGGCGTATCCGGGGAGCTGTTTTTT